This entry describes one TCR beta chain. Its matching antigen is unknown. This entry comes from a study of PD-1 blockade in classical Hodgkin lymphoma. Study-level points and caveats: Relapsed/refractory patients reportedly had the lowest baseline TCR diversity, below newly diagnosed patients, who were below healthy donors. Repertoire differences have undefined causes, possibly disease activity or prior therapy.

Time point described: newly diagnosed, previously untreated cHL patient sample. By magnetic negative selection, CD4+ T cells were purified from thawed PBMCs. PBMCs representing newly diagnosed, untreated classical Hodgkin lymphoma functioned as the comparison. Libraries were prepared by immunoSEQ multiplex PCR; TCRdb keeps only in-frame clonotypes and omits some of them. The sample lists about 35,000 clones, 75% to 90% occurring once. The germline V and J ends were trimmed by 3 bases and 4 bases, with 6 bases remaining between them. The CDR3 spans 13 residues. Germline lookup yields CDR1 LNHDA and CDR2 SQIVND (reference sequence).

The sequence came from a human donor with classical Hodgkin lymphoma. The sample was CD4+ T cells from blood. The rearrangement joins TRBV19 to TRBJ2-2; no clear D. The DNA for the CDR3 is TGTGCCAGTAGTATTGGTGCCACCGGGGAGCTGTTTTTT. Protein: CASSIGATGELFF.